This T cell receptor beta chain was captured by sequencing in a study of cytomegalovirus exposure and HLA in healthy donors. With V trimmed by 3 bases and J by 7 bases, 7 bases remained unmatched. Germline loops: CDR1 SGHTA, CDR2 FQGNSA. CDR3 length: 15 amino acids. Nominally healthy donors were sampled, though unrecorded immune exposures were likely. This PCR relied on a set of 60 Vbeta primers and 13 Jbeta primers. Profiling relied on immunoSEQ multiplex PCR, and the TCRdb table lists in-frame clones only, not all of them. The sample gives fewer than 150,000 clones, around 75% of which show up once; about 3% is in the top ten.

This chain uses TRBV7-2 with TRBJ2-7; 12 bases line up with TRBD1. The sequence was collected from a man younger than 40 in good health and CMV-seronegative. Sequenced input: PBMCs. This chain's CDR3 is CASSFGTGGFREQYF. The DNA of the CDR3 is TGTGCCAGCAGCTTCGGGACAGGGGGCTTTAGGGAGCAGTACTTC.